This TCR beta chain was found in a study of cytomegalovirus exposure and HLA in healthy donors (dated by TCRdb to 2016 to 2017). About the investigation overall: According to a later analysis, the 120 or so validation repertoires were produced on the same platform as the roughly 600 repertoires of the first cohort. A separate validation cohort of about 110 different subjects was used in addition to the approximately 610-subject first cohort. High-throughput TCR immunosequencing, statistical association of individual TCRs with disease status, and machine learning were combined to predict cytomegalovirus infection status. The study was designed to test whether signatures of past pathogen exposure could be identified by cataloging public T cell receptors. Overall study outcomes, separate from this receptor: A later analysis lacked HLA typing for the validation cohort, so it scored co-occurrence in that cohort across all 120 or so repertoires. Of the cluster scores, around 95% were above 0 in a later analysis, which found that TCRs clustered in the first cohort also tended to co-occur in the 120 validation repertoires. Cytomegalovirus status was reported to be diagnosed by the classifier with high specificity and sensitivity in both the original and validation cohorts. Most TCR sequences were observed very rarely across donors, whereas some public TCRs were present in many individuals. In vitro tests confirmed that a few of the cytomegalovirus-associated TCR beta chains recognize cytomegalovirus antigens. In the study, some 160 TCR beta chains were listed as associated with cytomegalovirus. It was suggested by the authors that the approach could potentially be generalized to other disease states and immunological phenotypes.

The donors belonged to the validation cohort of about 120 subjects, which was separate from the roughly 700-subject first cohort. Library construction relied on the immunoSEQ multiplex PCR assay. On the study's bioinformatics: To diagnose cytomegalovirus status from the catalog of TCR beta chain sequences, a statistical classification framework was built. This immuneACCESS table, as held by TCRdb, lists in-frame sequences with V and J called but not all clones. Of the missing ones, under half trace to an unresolved V gene in checked studies; the others have no known cause. V, J and clone size derive from that table, while D and trimming were established from the DNA sequence. For this sample there are roughly 300,000 clones; around nine tenths appear just once. The ten largest account for approximately 0.94% of the sample. This clone occurred once. What antigen it recognizes has not been identified. No clone much larger than this one lies a single base away; base qualities are absent.

CDR1 and CDR2, per the germline V gene (reference sequence), are MNHEY and SMNVEV. The germline ends are 7 bases apart after V is trimmed by 1 base and J by 6 bases. The CDR3 holds 13 amino acids from the cysteine to the phenylalanine. CDR3 DNA only is kept here, 39 bases in frame from base 1. What was sequenced was PBMCs. The source of this sequence is a woman younger than 35 in good health and CMV-seronegative. The V and J genes are TRBV27 and TRBJ1-5; possibly the D gene is TRBD1, per 5 matching bases. The CDR3 is CASSLWGGQPQHF. The base sequence is TGTGCCAGCAGTTTATGGGGCGGTCAGCCCCAGCATTTT.